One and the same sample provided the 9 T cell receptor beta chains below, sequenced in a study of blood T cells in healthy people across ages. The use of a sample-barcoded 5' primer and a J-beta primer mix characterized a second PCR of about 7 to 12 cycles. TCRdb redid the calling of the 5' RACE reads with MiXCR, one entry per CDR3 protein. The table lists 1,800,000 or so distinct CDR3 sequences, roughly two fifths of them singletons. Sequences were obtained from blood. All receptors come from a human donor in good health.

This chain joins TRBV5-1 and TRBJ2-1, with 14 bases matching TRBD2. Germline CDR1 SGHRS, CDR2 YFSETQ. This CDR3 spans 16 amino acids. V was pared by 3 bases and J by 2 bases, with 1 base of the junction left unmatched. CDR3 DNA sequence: TGCGCCAGCAGCTGGGGACTAGCGGGGGCCTACAATGAGCAGTTCTTC. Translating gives CASSWGLAGAYNEQFF.

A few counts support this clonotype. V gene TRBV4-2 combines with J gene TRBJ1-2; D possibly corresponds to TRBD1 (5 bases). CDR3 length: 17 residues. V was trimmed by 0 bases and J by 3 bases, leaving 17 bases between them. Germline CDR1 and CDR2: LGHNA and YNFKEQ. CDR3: CASSQDRDRTAHYGYTF. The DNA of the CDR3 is TGTGCCAGCAGCCAAGATAGGGACCGGACGGCACACTATGGCTACACCTTC.

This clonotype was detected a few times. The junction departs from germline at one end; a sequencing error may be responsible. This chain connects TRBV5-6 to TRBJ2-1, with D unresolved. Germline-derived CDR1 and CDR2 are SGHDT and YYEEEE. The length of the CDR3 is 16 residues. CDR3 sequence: CAGSLGWDASYYEQFF. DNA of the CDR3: TGTGCCGGCAGCTTGGGTTGGGATGCGTCGTATTATGAGCAGTTCTTC.

The CDR3: CASSVVGGAYGYTF. The CDR3 DNA reads TGTGCCAGCAGCGTAGTAGGGGGCGCCTATGGCTACACCTTC. The chain joins TRBV9 to TRBJ1-2; 7 bases map to TRBD1. Germline CDR1 is SGDLS and CDR2 is YYNGEE. Germline trimming cut 0 bases from V and 4 bases from J; bases unmatched to any gene: 3. The length of the CDR3 is 14 residues.

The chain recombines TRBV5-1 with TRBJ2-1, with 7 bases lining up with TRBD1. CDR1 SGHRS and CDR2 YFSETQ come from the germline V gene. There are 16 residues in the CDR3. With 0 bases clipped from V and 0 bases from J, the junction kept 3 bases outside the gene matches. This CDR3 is CASSLGDRDSYNEQFF. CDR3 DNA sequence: TGCGCCAGCAGCTTGGGAGACAGGGACTCCTACAATGAGCAGTTCTTC.

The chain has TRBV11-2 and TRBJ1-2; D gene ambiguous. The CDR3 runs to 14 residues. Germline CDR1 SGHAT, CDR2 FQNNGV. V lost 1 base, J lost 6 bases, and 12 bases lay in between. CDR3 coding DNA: TGTGCCAGCAGCTTAGCGTTGGCGGGGAATGGCTACACCTTC. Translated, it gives CASSLALAGNGYTF.

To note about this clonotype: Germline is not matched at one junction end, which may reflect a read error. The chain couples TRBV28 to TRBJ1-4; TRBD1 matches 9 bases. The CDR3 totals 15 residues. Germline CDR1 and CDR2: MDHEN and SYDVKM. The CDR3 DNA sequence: TGTGCCAGCAGTTTGCCCGGGACAGGGAATGAAAAACGGTTTTTT. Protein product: CASSLPGTGNEKRFF.

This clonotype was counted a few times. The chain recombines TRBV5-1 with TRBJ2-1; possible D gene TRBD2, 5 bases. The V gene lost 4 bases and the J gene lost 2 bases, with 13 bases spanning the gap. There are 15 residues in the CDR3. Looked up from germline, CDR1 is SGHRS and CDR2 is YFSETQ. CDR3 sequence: CASSGRTDPYNEQFF. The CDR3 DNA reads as TGCGCCAGCAGCGGTAGGACTGACCCCTACAATGAGCAGTTCTTC.

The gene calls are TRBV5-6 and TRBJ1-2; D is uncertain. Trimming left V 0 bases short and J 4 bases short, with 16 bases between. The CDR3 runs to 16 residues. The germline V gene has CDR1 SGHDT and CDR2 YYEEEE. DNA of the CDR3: TGTGCCAGCAGCTTGGCCCGATGGAGGCGGGGCTATGGCTACACCTTC. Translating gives CASSLARWRRGYGYTF.